Here is one T cell receptor (beta chain) with its context. V lost 4 bases and J lost 4, with 17 bases in between. The CDR3 sequence is 16 residues long. In germline, CDR1 is KGHDR, CDR2 SFDVKD. These data belong to a study of T cell responses to AZD1222 COVID-19 vaccine. Produced via immunoSEQ multiplex PCR; TCRdb's table is partial and in-frame only. The table lists around 88,000 clones, approximately 86% of them singletons, with 10% in the top ten. This receptor was taken from an adult in good health. The chain couples TRBV24-1 to TRBJ2-3, with D possibly TRBD2 on 6 matching bases. Source: peripheral blood, taken on day 0 of MenACWY control vaccination. The CDR3 coding sequence is TGTGCCACCAGTGACCGCGGACGGCGGGGCGCAGATACGCAGTATTTT. This translates into CATSDRGRRGADTQYF.